This T cell receptor beta chain was observed in a study of T cell responses to AZD1222 COVID-19 vaccine. Study outcomes and limitations: Vaccine-related CD4 TCRs covered spike, predominating at 160-218 and 743-854. In a largely white British group with more females than males, clonal diversity was possibly underestimated. Within unmutated variant regions lay the reported targets of nearly half of spike-specific TCRs.

Only one count was recorded for this clone. Antigen unknown. Here immunoSEQ multiplex PCR was the method, and the copy in TCRdb shows in-frame clones only, minus some. The data contain around 150,000 clones, roughly 91% of them singletons. CDR1 DFQATT and CDR2 SNEGSKA come from the germline V gene (reference sequence). V was cut by 3 bases and J by 4 bases, with 13 bases left in between. This CDR3 spans 14 amino acids. The rearrangement uses TRBV20-1 and TRBJ2-1; the D is unclear. This clonotype was obtained from an adult who received the AZD1222 COVID-19 vaccine. The material sequenced was peripheral blood, taken 28 days after the second AZD1222 dose. The DNA of the CDR3 is TGCAGTGCTAGTCTTAGGACGGAGTACAATGAGCAGTTCTTC. Translating gives CSASLRTEYNEQFF.